This T cell receptor (beta chain) stems from a study of blood T cell repertoires in COVID-19. Looking at the study overall: From the United States, Italy and Spain came samples of acute and convalescent COVID-19. PBMCs, B-cell-depleted T cells, or T cells provided the cDNA or gDNA that made up the material.

CDR1 and CDR2 from the germline V gene are SGHDN and FVKESK. V dropped 1 base and J dropped 0 bases, with 7 bases sitting between them. The CDR3 totals 15 residues. Original analysis: Estimates of nucleated cell counts were drawn from the amplification of reference gene primers. Produced via immunoSEQ multiplex PCR; TCRdb's table is partial and in-frame only. That table supplies the V and J calls and clone size; D and trimming were determined from the DNA. The sample shows about 300,000 clones, about 84% of them seen only once. The chain combines TRBV14 with TRBJ1-3; D ambiguous. This receptor was identified in a woman aged 45-65 years with acute or convalescent COVID-19. Sequenced material: peripheral blood. In DNA, the CDR3 is TGTGCCAGCAGCCAAGGTCGGAGCTCTGGAAACACCATATATTTT. Its protein is CASSQGRSSGNTIYF.